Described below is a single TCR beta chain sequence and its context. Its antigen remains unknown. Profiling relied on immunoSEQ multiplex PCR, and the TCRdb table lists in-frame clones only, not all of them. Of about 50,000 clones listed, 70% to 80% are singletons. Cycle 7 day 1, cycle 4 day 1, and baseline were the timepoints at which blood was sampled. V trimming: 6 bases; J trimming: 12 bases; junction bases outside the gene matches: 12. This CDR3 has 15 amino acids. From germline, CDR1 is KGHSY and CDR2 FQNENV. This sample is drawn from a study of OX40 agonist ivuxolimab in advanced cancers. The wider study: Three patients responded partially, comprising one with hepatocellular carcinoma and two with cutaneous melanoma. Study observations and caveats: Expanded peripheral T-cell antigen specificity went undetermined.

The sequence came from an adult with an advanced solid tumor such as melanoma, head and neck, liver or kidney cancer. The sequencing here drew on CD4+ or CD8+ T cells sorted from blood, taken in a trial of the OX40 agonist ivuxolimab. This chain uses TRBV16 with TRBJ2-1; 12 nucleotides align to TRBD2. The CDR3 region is CASSQTSGSLGVQFF. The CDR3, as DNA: TGTGCCAGCAGTCAGACTAGCGGGAGTTTGGGCGTGCAGTTCTTC.